These T cell receptor beta chains were read from a single sample in a study of T cells in Graves' hyperthyroidism and ophthalmopathy. TCRdb passed the multiplex PCR reads through MiXCR, listing each CDR3 protein once. The profile shows 490,000 or so distinct CDR3 sequences, 15% to 20% of them singletons. The sequenced material came from blood. The receptors were gathered from a woman aged 25 to 39 with Graves' ophthalmopathy. Each CDR3 is given with its conserved first and last residue. D genes are given only for firm matches. For some rows the clone size is stated as once, few or many, or as a class when expanded; others skip it.

>.|TRBJ2-7|TRBV7-9|many
CASSSNALAASYEQYF
TGTGCCAGCAGCTCAAACGCCTTAGCGGCCTCCTACGAGCAGTACTTC
>TRBD2|TRBJ2-7|TRBV13|few
CASSPLAGGPTEQYF
TGTGCCAGCAGCCCTCTAGCGGGAGGGCCTACCGAGCAGTACTTC
>TRBD2|TRBJ2-3|TRBV7-2|many
CASSFGGGRAVDTQYF
TGTGCCAGCAGCTTCGGGGGCGGGAGGGCAGTAGATACGCAGTATTTT
>.|TRBJ2-5|TRBV6-2/TRBV6-3|many
CASSYSLSDTGGAETQYF
TGTGCCAGCAGTTACTCGCTATCGGATACCGGTGGAGCGGAGACCCAGTACTTC
>.|TRBJ2-2|TRBV7-9|few
CASSSRDYRVQNTGELFF
TGTGCCAGCAGCTCAAGAGATTATCGGGTCCAGAACACCGGGGAGCTGTTTTTT
>.|TRBJ2-2|TRBV7-9|.
CATVTGELFF
TGTGCCACCGTCACCGGGGAGCTGTTTTTT
>.|TRBJ2-7|TRBV12-3/TRBV12-4|many
CASSLSNGFYEQYF
TGTGCCAGCAGTTTATCGAATGGATTCTACGAGCAGTACTTC
>TRBD1|TRBJ2-1|TRBV28|few
CASSSLRLGTGGFYEQFF
TGTGCCAGCAGTTCGCTCCGTCTGGGGACAGGGGGGTTTTATGAGCAGTTCTTC
>.|TRBJ2-5|TRBV6-1|.
CASSTSNQETQYF
TGTGCCAGCAGCACCAGTAACCAAGAGACCCAGTACTTC
>.|TRBJ1-4|TRBV6-2/TRBV6-3|many
CASRNSLGRSATNEKLFF
TGTGCCAGCAGGAACTCCTTAGGACGGTCTGCAACTAATGAAAAACTGTTTTTT
>.|TRBJ2-3|TRBV12-3/TRBV12-4|few
CASRRPREGAADTQYF
TGTGCCAGCAGACGCCCGAGGGAGGGGGCAGCGGATACGCAGTATTTT
>TRBD1|TRBJ2-7|TRBV28|.
CASSLSGTGYEQYF
TGTGCCAGCAGTTTATCTGGGACAGGCTACGAGCAGTACTTC
>TRBD2|TRBJ2-3|TRBV9|.
CASSVGGTRGTDTQYF
TGTGCCAGCAGCGTAGGGGGTACGCGGGGGACCGACACGCAGTATTTT
>.|TRBJ1-2|TRBV11-2|many
CASSLELSRVDTF
TGTGCCAGCAGCTTAGAACTGAGCCGGGTTGACACCTTC
>.|TRBJ2-1|TRBV7-8|many
CASSLKRDNNEQFF
TGTGCCAGCAGCTTAAAGCGGGACAACAATGAGCAGTTCTTC
>TRBD1|TRBJ1-2|TRBV20-1|few
CSARTGEGNYGYTF
TGCAGTGCTAGGACAGGGGAGGGTAACTATGGCTACACCTTC
>.|TRBJ2-1|TRBV7-9|few
CASSFSGTEYNEQFF
TGTGCCAGCAGCTTTTCCGGGACGGAGTACAATGAGCAGTTCTTC
>.|TRBJ2-5|TRBV20-1|many
CSAETGRGQQETQYF
TGCAGTGCTGAGACAGGGCGGGGACAGCAAGAGACCCAGTACTTC
>.|TRBJ1-1|TRBV7-2|.
CASSLGGGAGGWSEAFF
TGTGCCAGCAGCTTAGGGGGGGGGGCGGGGGGCTGGTCTGAAGCTTTCTTT
>.|TRBJ2-7|TRBV28|.
CASSLPSAREQYF
TGTGCCAGCAGTCTACCTAGCGCGCGCGAGCAGTACTTC
>.|TRBJ2-7|TRBV10-3|many
CAISDRTYEQYF
TGTGCCATCTCGGACAGAACCTACGAGCAGTACTTC
>.|TRBJ2-1|TRBV15|many
CATSGLGGDDNEQFF
TGTGCCACCAGCGGACTGGGGGGAGACGACAATGAGCAGTTCTTC
>.|TRBJ1-2|TRBV12-3/TRBV12-4|.
CAVTWGGYGYTF
TGTGCCGTTACTTGGGGCGGATATGGCTACACCTTC
>TRBD1|TRBJ2-7|TRBV20-1|many
CSARPGQLNEQYF
TGCAGTGCTAGACCGGGACAGCTGAACGAGCAGTACTTC
>TRBD2|TRBJ2-5|TRBV3-1|few
CASSHRVAGAETQYF
TGTGCCAGCAGTCACAGGGTAGCGGGAGCCGAGACCCAGTACTTC
>.|TRBJ1-1|TRBV20-1|many
CSASGNTEAFF
TGCAGTGCTAGTGGGAACACTGAAGCTTTCTTT
>.|TRBJ1-1|TRBV5-6|many
CASSLLAMNTEAFF
TGTGCCAGCAGCTTGCTCGCGATGAACACTGAAGCTTTCTTT
>TRBD2|TRBJ2-1|TRBV30|many
CAWSVNSGTPYNEQFF
TGTGCCTGGAGTGTAAATAGCGGGACACCCTACAATGAGCAGTTCTTC
>TRBD2|TRBJ2-7|TRBV2|.
CASMTGTSGYYEQYF
TGTGCCAGCATGACCGGGACTAGCGGCTACTACGAGCAGTACTTC
>.|TRBJ1-6|TRBV3-1|.
CASSRGGMINIDNSPLHF
TGTGCCAGCAGCCGCGGAGGGATGATAAATATCGATAATTCACCCCTCCACTTT
>TRBD2|TRBJ2-1|TRBV18|many
CASSPAGGSSYNEQFF
TGTGCCAGCTCACCGGCCGGGGGGAGCTCCTACAATGAGCAGTTCTTC
>TRBD2|TRBJ2-7|TRBV7-2|many
CASTQPGLAYEQYF
TGTGCCAGCACCCAACCGGGACTAGCCTACGAGCAGTACTTC
>.|TRBJ1-2|TRBV30|many
CAWSVSGAGISYTF
TGTGCCTGGAGTGTATCTGGGGCAGGGATCAGCTACACCTTC
>.|TRBJ2-2|TRBV3-1|many
CASSPPLGHGAGELFF
TGTGCCAGCAGCCCCCCCTTAGGGCATGGCGCCGGGGAGCTGTTTTTT
>.|TRBJ1-4|TRBV7-2|.
CASSLGASNEKLFF
TGTGCCAGCAGCTTAGGGGCTTCTAATGAAAAACTGTTTTTT
>.|TRBJ2-7|TRBV20-1|many
CSAGWRQGEQYF
TGCAGTGCGGGATGGAGGCAGGGCGAGCAGTACTTC
>.|TRBJ2-7|TRBV28|many
CASSNAYRTYEQYF
TGTGCCAGCAGCAACGCTTACAGGACCTACGAGCAGTACTTC
>TRBD2|TRBJ2-1|TRBV7-8|many
CASSLDELAGVSDEQFF
TGTGCCAGCAGCCTGGACGAACTAGCGGGAGTAAGTGATGAGCAGTTCTTC
>TRBD2|TRBJ2-1|TRBV2|many
CASSWLADAFNEQFF
TGTGCCAGCAGCTGGCTAGCGGACGCCTTCAATGAGCAGTTCTTC
>.|TRBJ1-4|TRBV7-8|many
CASSSDTATNEKLFF
TGTGCCAGCAGCTCCGACACCGCAACTAATGAAAAACTGTTTTTT
>.|TRBJ1-2|TRBV3-1|many
CASSPEAEERAYGYTF
TGTGCCAGCAGCCCGGAGGCAGAAGAGAGGGCTTATGGCTACACCTTC
>TRBD2|TRBJ2-1|TRBV7-9|.
CASSSKGLAANNEQFF
TGTGCCAGCAGCTCTAAGGGACTAGCAGCAAACAATGAGCAGTTCTTC
>.|TRBJ1-1|TRBV15|.
CATSRDAGQNTEAFF
TGTGCCACCAGCAGAGATGCCGGACAGAACACTGAAGCTTTCTTT
>.|TRBJ2-1|TRBV2|many
CASSEEGWFF
TGTGCCAGCAGTGAAGAGGGATGGTTCTTC
>.|TRBJ1-5|TRBV20-1|.
CSARDRQVNQPQHF
TGCAGTGCTAGAGATCGGCAGGTCAATCAGCCCCAGCATTTT
>.|TRBJ2-7|TRBV20-1|many
CSASGPGSSYEQYF
TGCAGTGCTAGTGGTCCAGGCAGCTCCTACGAGCAGTACTTC
>TRBD1|TRBJ1-2|TRBV19|.
CASLRTGAIYGYTF
TGTGCCAGTCTCCGGACAGGGGCTATTTATGGCTACACCTTC
>TRBD1|TRBJ2-7|TRBV7-9|.
CASSLTGARPYEQYF
TGTGCCAGCAGCTTGACAGGGGCTAGACCCTACGAGCAGTACTTC